Listed here is a single T cell receptor (beta chain). The sample originates from a study of T cell changes during pregnancy in multiple sclerosis. The table came from immunoSEQ multiplex PCR; TCRdb's copy has only in-frame clones and leaves some out. This repertoire shows roughly 75,000 clones, about nine tenths found once; its top ten account for 1.9%. The CDR3 consists of 12 residues. CDR1 is SNHLY and CDR2 is FYNNEI in the germline V gene. V dropped 7 bases and J dropped 4 bases, with 10 bases sitting between them. The chain employs TRBV2 and TRBJ1-1; maybe TRBD1 (6 bases). Sequencing used peripheral blood, obtained before pregnancy. This receptor was obtained from a female donor with multiple sclerosis, enrolled in a pregnancy study. The CDR3 region is CASNQGSTEAFF. CDR3 nucleotides: TGTGCCAGCAATCAGGGGTCCACTGAAGCTTTCTTT. Filled out from reference TRBV2 and TRBJ1-1, the complete variable domain reads EPEVTQTPSHQVTQMGQEVILRCVPISNHLYFYWYRQILGQKVEFLVSFYNNEISEKSEIFDDQFSVERPDGSNFTLKIRSTKLEDSAMYFCASNQGSTEAFFGQGTRLTVV.